These 28 T cell receptor beta chains were sequenced from one sample in a study of T cell clusters in autoimmune cytopenias. Multiplex touch-down PCR amplified TRB using TRB-A and TRB-B pools in one tube. TCRdb processed the multiplex PCR reads again and assigns one entry to each CDR3 protein, with no DNA. The listing records 3,500 to 5,000 distinct CDR3 sequences. TRB amplification used 250 ng of peripheral blood genomic DNA. These same records also appear under a second study, on T cell repertoires in aging, cancer and after chemotherapy.

The sample was peripheral blood. The receptors originated from a human donor in good health.

This clonotype is labeled medium-sized based on frequency. The gene calls are TRBV6-5 and TRBJ2-7; TCRdb proposes TRBD2, but this gene call is untestable without DNA. Germline CDR1 MNHEY, CDR2 SVGAGI. This CDR3 contains 15 residues. CDR3 protein: CASSYREGGVYEQYF.

In terms of frequency, this clonotype is medium-sized. The chain combines TRBV12-3 or TRBV12-4 with TRBJ1-2. The CDR3 length is 13 residues. CDR3 loop: CASSNSRNYGYTF.

Frequency places this clonotype as medium-sized. V and J are TRBV19 and TRBJ2-6. The CDR3 has 15 residues. Germline-derived CDR1 and CDR2 are LNHDA and SQIVND (reference sequence). This CDR3 reads CASSIRISGANVLTF.

By frequency, this clonotype registers medium-sized (0.01 to 0.1%). The chain combines TRBV27 with TRBJ2-3; TCRdb proposes TRBD2, but this gene call is untestable without DNA. There are 18 residues in the CDR3. Germline V gene lookup returns CDR1 MNHEY and CDR2 SMNVEV (reference sequence). CDR3 in amino acids: CASSSEIRTSGHTDTQYF.

This clonotype is medium-sized (0.01 to 0.1%) by frequency. The chain employs TRBV18 and TRBJ2-2. The germline V gene encodes CDR1 KGHSH and CDR2 LQKENI. The CDR3 runs 15 residues. This CDR3 reads CASSPRARNTGELFF.

The J gene is TRBJ1-1, the V gene TRBV12-3 or TRBV12-4; no DNA is available, so the TRBD1 call from TCRdb remains unchecked. The CDR3 runs to 19 residues. CDR3: CASSPAKLVGTGQTWGAFF.

This clonotype is classed as medium-sized by frequency. This chain links TRBV12-3 or TRBV12-4 with TRBJ2-3. CDR3 length: 14 amino acids. This CDR3 is CASSLSSSTDTQYF.

The chain uses TRBV5-4 and TRBJ2-6; TCRdb's assignment of TRBD1 cannot be checked, as there is no DNA. The length of the CDR3 is 20 residues. Germline CDR1 and CDR2: SGHNT and YYREEE (reference sequence). Here the CDR3 reads CASSRMWGFPGEAGANVLTF.

Its frequency marks this clonotype as medium-sized. V gene TRBV27 combines with J gene TRBJ1-2; TCRdb's D call, TRBD1, is unchecked because there is no DNA. The CDR3 length is 14 residues. The germline CDR1 and CDR2 sequences are MNHEY and SMNVEV (reference sequence). The CDR3 spells CASSLSGQVYGYTF.

According to its frequency, this clonotype is medium-sized. V gene TRBV6-2 or TRBV6-3 combines with J gene TRBJ2-6; lacking DNA, the TRBD1 call made by TCRdb goes unchecked. The CDR3 totals 15 residues. Germline V gene lookup returns CDR1 MNHEY and CDR2 SVGEGT. The CDR3: CASSYRGDGANVLTF.

According to its frequency, this clonotype is medium-sized. The genes are TRBV18 and TRBJ2-3. This CDR3 is built from 13 residues. CDR1 KGHSH and CDR2 LQKENI come from the germline V gene. CDR3 protein: CASSAYSTDTQYF.

This sequence joins TRBV5-1 and TRBJ2-3. CDR1 and CDR2 from the germline V gene are SGHRS and YFSETQ. CDR3 length equals 14 residues. The CDR3 sequence: CASSFDVGWDTQYF.

The chain carries TRBV24-1 and TRBJ2-4; the TCRdb call, TRBD2, lacks DNA for checking. Germline values: CDR1 KGHDR, CDR2 SFDVKD. The CDR3 length is 15 residues. The CDR3 reads CATSGSGGAKNIQYF.

The rearrangement links TRBV5-1 to TRBJ2-1; absent DNA, TCRdb's TRBD1 call cannot be checked. Germline CDR1 and CDR2: SGHRS and YFSETQ. This CDR3 region has 17 residues. This chain's CDR3 is CASSLLGPGQGYNEQFF.

V is TRBV4-3 and J is TRBJ1-3. The length of the CDR3 is 15 residues. The germline V gene encodes CDR1 LGHNA and CDR2 YSLEER. CDR3 protein: CASSQERGSGNTIYF.

Measured by frequency, this clonotype is medium-sized (0.01 to 0.1%). V and J are TRBV30 and TRBJ1-5; TCRdb selects TRBD1, and the lack of DNA leaves this call unchecked. The CDR3 has 15 residues. CDR1 and CDR2 from the germline V gene are GTSNPN and SVGIG (reference sequence). The CDR3 is CAWSDGRGGDQPQHF.

The chain's CDR3 is CSAPGRGYEQYF. The genes are TRBV20-1 and TRBJ2-7; the D call of TRBD1 rests on TCRdb alone, since no DNA is present to check it. CDR1 is DFQATT, CDR2 SNEGSKA, per germline (reference sequence). CDR3 length: 12 amino acids.

This chain links TRBV21-1 with TRBJ1-4. TRBV21-1 is a pseudogene segment. This CDR3 has 13 amino acids. The chain's CDR3 is CASRSGGREKLFF.

This clonotype is classed as medium-sized by frequency. The chain carries TRBV7-6 and TRBJ2-1; TCRdb's D gene call, TRBD1, goes unchecked for lack of DNA. Germline assignment: CDR1 SGHVS and CDR2 FNYEAQ. The CDR3 is made up of 15 amino acids. The CDR3 here is CASSSTGQNDNEQFF.

According to its frequency, this clonotype is medium-sized. J is TRBJ1-2 and V is TRBV30. From germline, CDR1 is GTSNPN and CDR2 SVGIG (reference sequence). The CDR3 is made up of 13 amino acids. CDR3 region: CAWSNWGTGGYTF.

This clonotype ranks as medium-sized (0.01 to 0.1%) in terms of frequency. The chain uses TRBV30 and TRBJ2-7; the TRBD1 assignment by TCRdb is unverifiable without DNA. Germline loops: CDR1 GTSNPN, CDR2 SVGIG (reference sequence). This CDR3 is 14 amino acids long. This CDR3 is CAWSRGGSSYEQYF.

This clonotype is labeled medium-sized based on frequency. This chain uses TRBV19 with TRBJ2-5. Germline values: CDR1 LNHDA, CDR2 SQIVND (reference sequence). This CDR3 region has 13 residues. The chain's CDR3 is CASSIAPWETQYF.

V is TRBV7-9 and J is TRBJ1-1; absent DNA, TCRdb's TRBD1 call cannot be checked. Germline V gives CDR1 SEHNR, CDR2 FQNEAQ (reference sequence). The CDR3 is 13 amino acids. The CDR3 here is CASSSLGGTEAFF.

By frequency, this clonotype is medium-sized. The chain carries TRBV6-2 or TRBV6-3 and TRBJ2-5. Per germline, CDR1 MNHEY and CDR2 SVGEGT. The CDR3 is 12 residues long. This CDR3 is CASSYPMETQYF.

This chain joins TRBV7-9 and TRBJ1-1; the D gene TCRdb calls, TRBD1, cannot be checked with no DNA. The CDR3 extends over 15 amino acids. Germline V gives CDR1 SEHNR, CDR2 FQNEAQ (reference sequence). CDR3 loop: CASSSGQGRGTEAFF.

The chain employs TRBV24-1 and TRBJ2-1; TCRdb names TRBD1, which stays unverified in the absence of DNA. Germline assignment: CDR1 KGHDR and CDR2 SFDVKD. The CDR3 contains 14 residues. The CDR3 is CATRSSGTYNEQFF.

This sequence joins TRBV20-1 and TRBJ1-5; the D call from TCRdb, TRBD1, cannot be confirmed without DNA. Germline-derived CDR1 and CDR2 are DFQATT and SNEGSKA (reference sequence). This CDR3 region has 15 residues. CDR3: CSAPQGATPNQPQHF.

This clonotype is identified as medium-sized (0.01 to 0.1%) from frequency. This chain joins TRBV6-1 and TRBJ2-5; checking the TCRdb D call of TRBD2 is not possible without DNA. The CDR3 covers 15 residues. The V gene's germline CDR1 is MNHNS and CDR2 SASEGT. The chain's CDR3 is CASSEGAGGQETQYF.